This passage covers 25 T cell receptor beta chains from one sample sequenced in a study of blood T cell repertoires in COVID-19. Assay used: immunoSEQ multiplex PCR; TCRdb lists only in-frame clones, some missing. The sample has more than 70,000 clones; approximately 90% are singletons. Material for sequencing was peripheral blood. The receptors here all came from a woman aged 45-65 years with active or convalescent COVID-19.

The chain joins TRBV29-1 to TRBJ1-1; TRBD1 aligns across 8 bases. With 5 bases clipped from V and 4 bases from J, the junction kept 3 bases outside the gene matches. This CDR3 has 12 residues. Per germline, CDR1 SQVTM and CDR2 ANQGSEA. The CDR3 loop reads CSVYQGATEAFF. The CDR3 DNA follows: TGCAGCGTTTATCAGGGGGCCACTGAAGCTTTCTTT.

The chain couples TRBV30 to TRBJ1-1; 7 bases fit TRBD1. The CDR3 runs to 15 residues. Germline V gene sequence: CDR1 GTSNPN, CDR2 SVGIG (reference sequence). The V and J ends lost 0 bases and 2 bases, in that order; junction bases with no gene match: 6. The CDR3 nucleotides read TGTGCCTGGAGTGTACGCAGGGGGGTCAACACTGAAGCTTTCTTT. It translates to CAWSVRRGVNTEAFF.

The V call is TRBV9, the J call TRBJ1-1, with D possibly TRBD1 on 6 matching bases. CDR1 SGDLS and CDR2 YYNGEE come from the germline V gene. The length of the CDR3 is 15 residues. V lost 3 bases and J 0 bases, leaving 12 bases between the germline ends. The CDR3 loop reads CASSDRDNMNTEAFF. In nucleotides, the CDR3 is TGTGCCAGCAGCGATCGGGACAACATGAACACTGAAGCTTTCTTT. Looking up the rest from reference TRBV9 and TRBJ1-1 gives the full variable domain: DSGVTQTPKHLITATGQRVTLRCSPRSGDLSVYWYQQSLDQGLQFLIQYYNGEERAKGNILERFSAQQFPDLHSELNLSSLELGDSALYFCASSDRDNMNTEAFFGQGTRLTVV.

This chain links TRBV18 with TRBJ1-6; 10 bases match TRBD1. This CDR3 region has 18 residues. Germline V CDR1 and CDR2: KGHSH, LQKENI. V dropped 3 bases and J dropped 0; count of bases not matched to a gene: 5. CDR3: CASSPDRGLGSYNSPLHF. CDR3 in DNA: TGTGCCAGCTCACCTGACAGGGGGCTGGGCTCCTATAATTCACCCCTCCACTTT.

The chain has TRBV7-3 and TRBJ2-1; TRBD2 matches 10 bases. CDR1 is SGHTA and CDR2 is FQGTGA in the germline V gene. This CDR3 is 17 amino acids long. Losses at the gene ends were 6 bases for V and 0 bases for J; bases not matched to a gene: 8. DNA for the CDR3: TGTGCCAGCAGTCAAAAAAAGCGGGGGGGCTCCTACAATGAGCAGTTCTTC. Its protein is CASSQKKRGGSYNEQFF.

The chain employs TRBV10-3 and TRBJ2-7, with 8 positions matching TRBD1. V was clipped by 1 base and J by 3 bases; unmatched bases: 11. The CDR3 totals 17 residues. Per germline, CDR1 ENHRY and CDR2 SYGVKD. CDR3 sequence (DNA): TGTGCCATCAGTGAGTTGGAGACAGGGGAACGTAACTACGAGCAGTACTTC. Amino acids: CAISELETGERNYEQYF.

The CDR3, as DNA: TGTGCCAGCAGATCAGACCAGGGTAACAATGAGCAGTTCTTC. This translates into CASRSDQGNNEQFF. This chain joins TRBV7-9 and TRBJ2-1; a weak D match, TRBD1 (5 bases). V shed 6 bases and J shed 5 bases, with 14 bases lying between them. The CDR3 totals 14 residues. Germline CDR1 is SEHNR and CDR2 is FQNEAQ (reference sequence).

CDR3 amino acids: CASSLKETGTEAFF. CDR3 DNA: TGTGCCAGCAGCTTGAAGGAGACAGGCACTGAAGCTTTCTTT. This chain joins TRBV5-4 and TRBJ1-1, with D possibly TRBD1 on 6 matching bases. CDR3 size: 14 residues. Trimming took 1 base from V and 4 from J, leaving 11 bases between them. The V gene's germline CDR1 is SGHNT and CDR2 YYREEE (reference sequence).

The rearrangement links TRBV6-5 to TRBJ2-7; 10 bases fit TRBD2. The CDR3 contains 15 residues. Germline V gene sequence: CDR1 MNHEY, CDR2 SVGAGI. V was clipped by 6 bases and J by 2 bases; unmatched bases: 7. In DNA form, the CDR3 reads TGTGCCAGCAGCTCGCTTAGCGGGGGGCCCTACGAGCAGTACTTC. Translated, it gives CASSSLSGGPYEQYF.

J is TRBJ1-2 and V is TRBV7-2, with 9 positions matching TRBD1. V was clipped by 3 bases and J by 4 bases; unmatched bases: 9. The CDR3 runs to 16 residues. CDR1 SGHTA and CDR2 FQGNSA come from the germline V gene. The chain's CDR3 is CASSFSGTGMSYGYTF. The CDR3 coding sequence is TGTGCCAGCAGCTTTTCCGGGACAGGGATGTCCTATGGCTACACCTTC.

The chain uses TRBV19 and TRBJ2-3; TRBD1 matches 8 bases. CDR1 and CDR2 (germline): LNHDA, SQIVND (reference sequence). Unmatched junction bases numbered 7, after V lost 3 bases and J lost 8 bases. This CDR3 spans 14 amino acids. The CDR3 nucleotides read TGTGCCAGTAGTATGCAGGGGGCGCAGGGTACGCAGTATTTT. This codes for CASSMQGAQGTQYF.

The V and J genes are TRBV10-3 and TRBJ2-7; D remains unclear. The CDR3 is made up of 11 amino acids. V was clipped by 8 bases and J by 1 base, with 6 bases between them. CDR1 and CDR2 (germline): ENHRY, SYGVKD. The DNA of the CDR3 is TGTGCCATCCAACAGTCCTACGAGCAGTACTTC. Translation gives CAIQQSYEQYF.

The chain recombines TRBV13 with TRBJ1-5; a possible D gene is TRBD1 (6 bases). This CDR3 has 15 residues. Trimming cost V 0 bases and J 6 bases, with 12 bases left between them. Germline-derived CDR1 and CDR2 are PRHDT and FYEKMQ (reference sequence). As DNA, the CDR3 is TGTGCCAGCAGCTTAGGGGCAGGGGAGGGTCAGCCCCAGCATTTT. Its translation: CASSLGAGEGQPQHF. Filled out from reference TRBV13 and TRBJ1-5, the complete variable domain reads AAGVIQSPRHLIKEKRETATLKCYPIPRHDTVYWYQQGPGQDPQFLISFYEKMQSDKGSIPDRFSAQQFSDYHSELNMSSLELGDSALYFCASSLGAGEGQPQHFGDGTRLSIL.

The chain employs TRBV5-4 and TRBJ2-5; D is perhaps TRBD1 (8 bases). The CDR3 contains 15 residues. CDR1 is SGHNT and CDR2 is YYREEE in the germline V gene (reference sequence). V lost 0 bases and J lost 4, with 13 bases in between. The CDR3 coding sequence is TGTGCCAGCAGCTTGGTGGGGGGGACAGGAGAGACCCAGTACTTC. It codes for CASSLVGGTGETQYF.

This clone has only a few counts. The rearrangement links TRBV7-2 to TRBJ1-1; 7 bases match TRBD1. In germline, CDR1 is SGHTA, CDR2 FQGNSA. The CDR3 has 15 amino acids. Trimming at V came to 6 bases and at J to 4 bases, leaving 11 bases not matched to a gene. The CDR3 spells CASRYRDSLGTEAFF. CDR3 coding DNA: TGTGCCAGCAGGTACCGGGACAGCCTGGGCACTGAAGCTTTCTTT.

A few counts support this clone. The chain combines TRBV18 with TRBJ2-2; 11 positions agree with TRBD2. Trimming took 0 bases from V and 0 from J; bases not matched to a gene: 0. The germline gives CDR1 KGHSH, CDR2 LQKENI. The CDR3 spans 17 residues. The CDR3 spells CASSPPGLAANTGELFF. The CDR3 DNA reads TGTGCCAGCTCACCACCGGGACTAGCGGCGAACACCGGGGAGCTGTTTTTT.

The chain recombines TRBV6-5 with TRBJ2-7; TRBD1 matches 7 bases. Losses at the gene ends were 8 bases for V and 4 bases for J; bases not matched to a gene: 5. Germline V gene lookup returns CDR1 MNHEY and CDR2 SVGAGI. The CDR3 runs to 12 residues. DNA of the CDR3: TGTGCCAGCGGGACAGACCAGTACGAGCAGTACTTC. Amino acid sequence: CASGTDQYEQYF.

In nucleotides, the CDR3 is TGCGCCAGCAGCCAAGATCGGGGGACAGGGAACTATGGCTACACCTTC. Translation: CASSQDRGTGNYGYTF. The rearrangement links TRBV4-3 to TRBJ1-2, with 9 bases identical to TRBD1. The CDR3 is 16 residues long. The V gene's germline CDR1 is LGHNA and CDR2 YSLEER. V lost 0 bases, J lost 2 bases, and 4 bases stayed unmatched.

This sequence joins TRBV7-2 and TRBJ2-7; 11 bases align to TRBD1. CDR3 length: 15 amino acids. V gave up 5 bases and J gave up 7 bases; unmatched junction bases: 10. Germline-derived CDR1 and CDR2 are SGHTA and FQGNSA. The CDR3 nucleotides are TGTGCCAGCAGCCCCCGGCCGGGACAGGGGGGGGAGCAGTACTTC. It encodes CASSPRPGQGGEQYF.

The gene calls are TRBV3-1 (or the pseudogene TRBV3-2) and TRBJ2-1; 7 bases agree with TRBD2. The J segment lost 2 bases and the V segment lost 5 bases, leaving 6 bases of the junction unmatched. Germline V gene lookup returns CDR1 LGHDT and CDR2 YNNKEL (reference sequence). CDR3 length equals 15 residues. This CDR3 reads CASSSKGLAYNEQFF. The DNA for the CDR3 is TGTGCCAGCAGCTCGAAAGGACTAGCCTACAATGAGCAGTTCTTC.

This chain links TRBV6-5 with TRBJ1-1; TRBD1 matches 10 bases. V was clipped by 6 bases and J by 4 bases; unmatched bases: 5. The CDR3 covers 14 residues. Looked up from germline, CDR1 is MNHEY and CDR2 is SVGAGI. The CDR3 region is CASSRQGAITEAFF. The CDR3 DNA follows: TGTGCCAGCAGCCGACAGGGGGCGATCACTGAAGCTTTCTTT.

The J gene is TRBJ2-5, the V gene TRBV4-3, with 13 nucleotides matching TRBD2. The germline V gene has CDR1 LGHNA and CDR2 YSLEER. The junction had 9 bases not matched to a gene; V was cut back by 0 bases and J by 5 bases. CDR3 length: 18 amino acids. CDR3 coding DNA: TGCGCCAGCAGCCAAGACTGGACTAGCGGGGGACTGGCCGAGACCCAGTACTTC. Protein product: CASSQDWTSGGLAETQYF.

This clone has a single count. The genes are TRBV9 and TRBJ1-2; the match to TRBD1 covers 7 bases. CDR3 length: 14 amino acids. The ends lost 0 bases at V and 4 bases at J; junction bases unmatched: 3. Germline V gene lookup returns CDR1 SGDLS and CDR2 YYNGEE. CDR3 loop: CASSVGQGSYGYTF. The DNA for the CDR3 is TGTGCCAGCAGCGTAGGACAGGGCTCCTATGGCTACACCTTC. The full variable domain, rest sourced from reference TRBV9 and TRBJ1-2, is DSGVTQTPKHLITATGQRVTLRCSPRSGDLSVYWYQQSLDQGLQFLIQYYNGEERAKGNILERFSAQQFPDLHSELNLSSLELGDSALYFCASSVGQGSYGYTFGSGTRLTVV.

The rearrangement uses TRBV7-9 and TRBJ1-3; 9 nucleotides line up with TRBD1. V gave up 6 bases and J gave up 0 bases; unmatched junction bases: 6. The CDR3 length is 16 residues. From germline, CDR1 is SEHNR and CDR2 FQNEAQ (reference sequence). CDR3 bases: TGTGCCAGCAGGGTAACAGGGGGCCTCTCTGGAAACACCATATATTTT. The encoded protein is CASRVTGGLSGNTIYF.

The chain has TRBV4-2 and TRBJ2-1; D ambiguous. CDR1 is LGHNA, CDR2 YNFKEQ, per germline. The CDR3 is made up of 13 amino acids. V was pared by 1 base and J by 9 bases, with 10 bases between. CDR3 in DNA: TGTGCCAGCAGCCAAGCTCGACTCCGTGAGCAGTTCTTC. Protein sequence: CASSQARLREQFF.